This T cell receptor (beta chain) was found in a study of shared clonotypes between healthy human individuals. Whole-study findings and limits: With four donors compared, approximately 5.5% of naive CD4 clonotypes were shared. Clonotypes which were not shared had lower generation probabilities than clonotypes that all four donors shared.

Note on this clone: Antigen unknown.

Germline V lookup: CDR1 SGHAT, CDR2 FQNNGV. The CDR3 is made up of 14 amino acids. Trimming stripped 2 bases from V and 1 base from J, with 8 bases between. The repertoire was sequenced with immunoSEQ multiplex PCR; TCRdb's copy has only in-frame clones and lacks some. The data show 2 million to 2.5 million clones, approximately 95% seen once. This clonotype was sampled from a man between 18 and 29 years old in good health. Some clones in this sample may be carry-over from other donors' samples. The sample was naive CD4+ T cells from PBMCs. Subset indicated: CD45RA+ positively selected. The rearrangement uses TRBV11-2 and TRBJ2-5; TRBD2 is a possible D gene (6 bases). CDR3 nucleotide sequence: TGTGCCAGCAGCTTAACGCGGGGCCAAGAGACCCAGTACTTC. Protein sequence: CASSLTRGQETQYF.